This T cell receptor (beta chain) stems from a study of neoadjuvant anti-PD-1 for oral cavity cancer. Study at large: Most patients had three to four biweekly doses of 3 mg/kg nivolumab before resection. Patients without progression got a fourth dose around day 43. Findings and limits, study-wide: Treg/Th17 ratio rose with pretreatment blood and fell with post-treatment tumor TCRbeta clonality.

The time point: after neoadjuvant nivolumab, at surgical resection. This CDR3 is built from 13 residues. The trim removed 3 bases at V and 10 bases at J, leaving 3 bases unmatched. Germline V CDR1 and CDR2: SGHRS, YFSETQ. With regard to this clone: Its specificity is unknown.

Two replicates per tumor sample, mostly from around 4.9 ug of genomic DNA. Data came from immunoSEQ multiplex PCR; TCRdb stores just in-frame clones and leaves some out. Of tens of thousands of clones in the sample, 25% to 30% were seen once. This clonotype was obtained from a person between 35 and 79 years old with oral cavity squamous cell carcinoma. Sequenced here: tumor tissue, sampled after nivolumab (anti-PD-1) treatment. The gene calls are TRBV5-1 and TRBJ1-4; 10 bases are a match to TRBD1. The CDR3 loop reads CASSSDRGGKLFF. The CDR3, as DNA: TGCGCCAGCAGCTCGGACAGGGGGGGAAAACTGTTTTTT. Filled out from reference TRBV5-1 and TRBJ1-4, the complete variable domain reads KAGVTQTPRYLIKTRGQQVTLSCSPISGHRSVSWYQQTPGQGLQFLFEYFSETQRNKGNFPGRFSGRQFSNSRSEMNVSTLELGDSALYLCASSSDRGGKLFFGSGTQLSVL.